This T cell receptor (beta chain) stems from a study of OX40 agonist ivuxolimab in advanced cancers. Some background on the complete study: Ivuxolimab was a fully human IgG2 agonistic monoclonal antibody targeting the costimulatory receptor OX40 (CD134). Intravenous ivuxolimab was administered to patients every 2 weeks at six dose levels: 0.01, 0.1, 0.3, 1.5, 3 and 10 mg/kg. Among the roughly 50 dose-escalation patients, 19 had hepatocellular carcinoma, around 15 melanoma, 9 renal cell carcinoma and 9 head and neck cancer. The dose-escalation cohort was about 86% male with a mean age of about 54 years, ranging from about 23 to 85. Prior anti-PD-1, anti-PD-L1 or anti-CTLA-4 therapy was permitted, and about 40% of dose-escalation patients had received checkpoint inhibitors. Partial responses occurred in three dose-escalation patients, of whom one had hepatocellular carcinoma and two had cutaneous melanoma. The point of sequencing TCRbeta in the periphery was to test whether ivuxolimab changed TCR sequence diversity and drove clonal T-cell expansion. The paper covers the monotherapy dose-escalation part of the phase I ivuxolimab trial, which included N of about 51 patients.

Genomic DNA was extracted from sorted cells for sequencing of the TCRbeta CDR3 region. The immunoSEQ Assay was used to sequence the TCRbeta CDR3 regions. What TCRdb holds here is the immuneACCESS table cut down to in-frame rearrangements. Part of the clones is not present; checked against another copy, under half of the missing clones reflect an unresolved V gene, and the others are unexplained. The sample profile shows around 100,000 clones; 75% to 90% of them were found once. The top ten constitute approximately 0.15% of the sample. For this clone: Its cognate antigen has yet to be identified. No quality values exist for individual bases; no much larger clone is one base distant.

What the work shows at the level of the full study, not this receptor alone: At doses of 0.1 to 3.0 mg/kg, clonal expansion of both CD4+ and CD8+ blood T cells was observed from baseline to week 6. Low levels of normalized T-cell clonal expansion were also seen in some patients who did not respond. After ivuxolimab, CD8+ T cells had more expanded clones than CD4+ T cells on average. Partial responders in the 0.1-3.0 mg/kg groups had among the lowest normalized peripheral clonal expansion, especially among CD8+ T cells. Which antigens the clonally expanded peripheral T cells were specific for was not determined.

The trial excluded patients who had a history of autoimmune disease or who were on systemic immunosuppression. In every dose cohort, peripheral blood was drawn for TCR sequencing at baseline, cycle 4 day 1, and cycle 7 day 1. The samples were drawn from a first-in-human, open-label, multicenter phase I dose-escalation trial of ivuxolimab. The trial enrolled adults with locally advanced or metastatic head and neck squamous cell, hepatocellular, melanoma or renal cell carcinoma. Before TCR sequencing, CD4+ T cells and CD8+ T cells from peripheral blood were sorted into separate populations. The CDR1 and CDR2 encoded by the germline V gene are SGHRS and YFSETQ. Deletion took 0 bases off V and 2 bases off J, with a span of 13 bases between the germline ends. Its CDR3 holds 16 amino acids, cysteine through phenylalanine. Left in the record is the CDR3 DNA by itself, 48 bases read in frame from the first base.

Recombination joined TRBV5-1 with TRBJ2-3; the D gene assignment is perhaps TRBD1 or TRBD2, with each matching 6 bases. The receptor was derived from an adult with an advanced solid tumor such as melanoma, head and neck, liver or kidney cancer. The starting material was CD4+ or CD8+ T cells sorted from blood, obtained in a trial of the OX40 agonist ivuxolimab. The CDR3 in this case is CASSLGGAQFTDTQYF. The bases read TGCGCCAGCAGCTTGGGGGGGGCGCAGTTCACAGATACGCAGTATTTT.